These 10 T cell receptor beta chains came from one sample sequenced in a study of T cells after yellow fever vaccination. TCRdb itself ran the 5' RACE reads through MiXCR, one entry per CDR3 protein. Of 620,000 or so distinct CDR3 sequences in the sample, around an eighth were seen once. Material: PBMCs, obtained on the day of the yellow fever booster vaccination. The receptors were gathered from a man aged 30 to 45 who received the YFV17D yellow fever vaccine.

The chain joins TRBV29-1 to TRBJ2-1; weak D call: TRBD2 (7 bases). The CDR3 spans 14 residues. CDR1 and CDR2 (germline): SQVTM, ANQGSEA. Trimming removed 6 bases at V and 0 bases at J, with 12 bases between. CDR3 loop: CSVVGGPSYNEQFF. The CDR3 bases are TGCAGCGTGGTGGGGGGGCCCTCCTACAATGAGCAGTTCTTC.

This clonotype has ten or more counts. The rearrangement links TRBV5-1 to TRBJ2-7; a possible D gene is TRBD2 (5 bases). Germline V gene data show CDR1 as SGHRS and CDR2 as YFSETQ. CDR3 length equals 16 residues. The V and J ends lost 4 bases and 3 bases respectively, with 20 bases between them. CDR3 bases: TGCGCCAGCAGCCCAGGACCCGGGATTACTGACTACGAGCAGTACTTC. Protein sequence: CASSPGPGITDYEQYF.

There are many counts of this clonotype. The gene calls are TRBV5-1 and TRBJ2-3; D is tentatively TRBD1 or TRBD2 (5 bases each). In germline, CDR1 is SGHRS, CDR2 YFSETQ. The V and J ends lost 1 base and 1 base respectively, with 7 bases between them. The CDR3 totals 14 residues. CDR3 coding DNA: TGCGCCAGCAGCTTGCAGGGACGCACAGATACGCAGTATTTT. This translates into CASSLQGRTDTQYF. Complete variable domain (other parts from reference TRBV5-1 and TRBJ2-3): KAGVTQTPRYLIKTRGQQVTLSCSPISGHRSVSWYQQTPGQGLQFLFEYFSETQRNKGNFPGRFSGRQFSNSRSEMNVSTLELGDSALYLCASSLQGRTDTQYFGPGTRLTVL.

The chain links TRBV20-1 to TRBJ2-7; TRBD1 matches 7 bases. Trimming at V came to 3 bases and at J to 4 bases, leaving 9 bases not matched to a gene. CDR3 length: 14 amino acids. The germline CDR1 and CDR2 sequences are DFQATT and SNEGSKA (reference sequence). CDR3 protein: CSARLGTARYEQYF. The DNA of the CDR3 is TGCAGTGCTAGGTTGGGGACAGCACGATACGAGCAGTACTTC.

This clonotype has ten or more counts. The chain is built from TRBV12-3 or TRBV12-4 and TRBJ1-5, with D possibly TRBD1 on 5 matching bases. This CDR3 has 14 amino acids. Trimming took 2 bases from V and 5 from J, leaving 10 bases between them. The CDR3 reads CASSLRRRDQPQHF. CDR3 in DNA: TGTGCCAGCAGTTTACGTCGCAGGGATCAGCCCCAGCATTTT.

Worth noting for this clonotype: This may stem from a read error, because a much larger clone lies one nucleotide away. V gene TRBV12-3 or TRBV12-4 combines with J gene TRBJ2-5; D might be TRBD2 (5 bases). V was clipped by 6 bases and J by 9 bases, with 17 bases between them. This CDR3 spans 13 amino acids. The CDR3 sequence: CASRWGANGAQYF. CDR3 DNA sequence: TGTGCCAGCAGGTGGGGAGCCAACGGGGCCCAGTACTTC.

This clonotype was observed a handful of times. The CDR3 protein is CASSFPGLAGPNNEQFF. The DNA for the CDR3 is TGTGCCAGCAGCTTCCCTGGCCTAGCGGGGCCCAACAATGAGCAGTTCTTC. The J gene is TRBJ2-1, the V gene TRBV5-5, with 9 bases aligning to TRBD2. The ends lost 2 bases at V and 5 bases at J; junction bases unmatched: 11. The CDR3 contains 17 residues. Per germline, CDR1 SGHKS and CDR2 YYEKEE (reference sequence).

This clonotype was detected only a few times. The rearrangement joins TRBV12-3 or TRBV12-4 to TRBJ2-7; TRBD1 or TRBD2 may be the D gene (6 bases each). Trimming removed 8 bases from V and 2 bases from J, with 16 bases in between. This CDR3 is 14 amino acids long. This chain's CDR3 is CASRRGTMPYEQYF. DNA of the CDR3: TGTGCCAGCCGGAGGGGGACAATGCCCTACGAGCAGTACTTC.

The V and J genes are TRBV5-1 and TRBJ2-5; D might be TRBD1 (6 bases). CDR3 length: 14 amino acids. Trimming removed 4 bases at V and 2 bases at J, with 12 bases between. The germline CDR1 and CDR2 sequences are SGHRS and YFSETQ. The CDR3 DNA is TGCGCCAGCAGCGCCCTGGACAGTCAAGAGACCCAGTACTTC. This encodes CASSALDSQETQYF.

Only a few counts were recorded for this clonotype. The junction and the germline gene differ at one end; a read error may be behind it. The chain carries TRBV20-1 and TRBJ2-3; 12 bases align to TRBD2. Germline V gives CDR1 DFQATT, CDR2 SNEGSKA (reference sequence). The CDR3 runs to 13 residues. This CDR3 is CSARDGLAGGCNF. CDR3 in DNA: TGCAGTGCTAGAGATGGGCTAGCGGGAGGGTGCAATTTT.